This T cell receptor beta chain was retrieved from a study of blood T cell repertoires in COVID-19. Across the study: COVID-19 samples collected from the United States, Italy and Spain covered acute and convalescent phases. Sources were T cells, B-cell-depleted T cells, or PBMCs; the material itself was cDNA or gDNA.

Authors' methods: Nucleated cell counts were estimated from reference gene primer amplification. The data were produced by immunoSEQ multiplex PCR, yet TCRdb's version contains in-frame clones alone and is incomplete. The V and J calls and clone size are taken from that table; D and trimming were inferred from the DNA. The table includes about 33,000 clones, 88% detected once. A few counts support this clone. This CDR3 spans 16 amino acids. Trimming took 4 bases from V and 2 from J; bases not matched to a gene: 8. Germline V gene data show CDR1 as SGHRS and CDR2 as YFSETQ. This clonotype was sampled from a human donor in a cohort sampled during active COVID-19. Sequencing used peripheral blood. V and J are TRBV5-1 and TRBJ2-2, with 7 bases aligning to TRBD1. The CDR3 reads CASSTDGTDNTGELFF. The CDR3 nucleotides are TGCGCCAGCAGCACCGATGGGACAGACAACACCGGGGAGCTGTTTTTT. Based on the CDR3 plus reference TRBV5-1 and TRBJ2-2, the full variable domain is KAGVTQTPRYLIKTRGQQVTLSCSPISGHRSVSWYQQTPGQGLQFLFEYFSETQRNKGNFPGRFSGRQFSNSRSEMNVSTLELGDSALYLCASSTDGTDNTGELFFGEGSRLTVL.